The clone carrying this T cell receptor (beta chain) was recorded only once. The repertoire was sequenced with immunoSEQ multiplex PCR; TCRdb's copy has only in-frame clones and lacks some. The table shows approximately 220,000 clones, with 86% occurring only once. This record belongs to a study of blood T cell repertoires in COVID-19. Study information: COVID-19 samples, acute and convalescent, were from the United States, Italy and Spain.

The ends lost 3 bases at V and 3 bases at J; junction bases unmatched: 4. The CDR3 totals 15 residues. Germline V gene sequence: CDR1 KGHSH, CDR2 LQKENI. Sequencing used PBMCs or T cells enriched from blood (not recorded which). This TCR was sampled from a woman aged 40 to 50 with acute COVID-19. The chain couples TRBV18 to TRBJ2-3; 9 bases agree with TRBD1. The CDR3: CASSPGQGETDTQYF. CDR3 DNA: TGTGCCAGCTCACCGGGACAGGGAGAGACAGATACGCAGTATTTT.